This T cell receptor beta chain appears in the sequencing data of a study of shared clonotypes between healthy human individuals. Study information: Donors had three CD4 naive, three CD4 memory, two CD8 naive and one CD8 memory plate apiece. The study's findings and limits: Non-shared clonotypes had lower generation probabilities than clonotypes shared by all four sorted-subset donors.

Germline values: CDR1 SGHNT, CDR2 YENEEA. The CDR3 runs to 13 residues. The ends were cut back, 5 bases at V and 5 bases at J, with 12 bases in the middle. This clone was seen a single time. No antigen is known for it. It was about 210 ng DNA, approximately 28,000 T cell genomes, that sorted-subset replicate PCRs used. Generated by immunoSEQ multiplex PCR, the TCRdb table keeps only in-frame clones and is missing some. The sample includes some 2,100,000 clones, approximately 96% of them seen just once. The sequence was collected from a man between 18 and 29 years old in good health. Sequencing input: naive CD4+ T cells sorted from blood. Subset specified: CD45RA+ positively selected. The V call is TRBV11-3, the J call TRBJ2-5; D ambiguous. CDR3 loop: CASSTPSRETQYF. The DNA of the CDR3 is TGTGCCAGCAGCACACCTTCCCGGGAGACCCAGTACTTC.